Sequencing of this T cell receptor beta chain was carried out in a study of shared clonotypes between healthy human individuals. Terminally differentiated effector memory CD45RA+ cells were excluded from the naive CD8 cells, which were CD45RO-negative and positively selected for CCR7. Study-wide results and caveats: Limitation of the genetic and exposure-history diversity represented came from the few donors.

As regards this clone: The antigen remains undetermined.

Sequencing was performed with immunoSEQ multiplex PCR; in TCRdb, only in-frame clones are kept and a portion is missing. The sample contains around 2.1 million clones, roughly 91% of which appear only once. V was clipped by 4 bases and J by 6 bases, with 19 bases between them. The length of the CDR3 is 15 residues. The germline gives CDR1 MGHRA, CDR2 YSYEKL. The chain is built from TRBV4-1 and TRBJ2-7; D is unresolved. The clonotype comes from a young man in good health. Some clones in this sample may be carry-over from other donors' samples. The source material was naive CD8+ T cells from PBMCs. The CDR3 sequence is CASSLSQGGSFEQYF. Here the CDR3 DNA reads TGCGCCAGCAGCCTAAGTCAAGGTGGTAGCTTCGAGCAGTACTTC.